This is a list of T cell receptor beta chains from one sample in a study of cytomegalovirus exposure and HLA in healthy donors. Libraries were prepared by immunoSEQ multiplex PCR; TCRdb keeps only in-frame clonotypes and omits some of them. The sample carries about 120,000 clones, 8% to 10% recorded once. The sample comprised PBMCs. These receptors were collected from a man between 25 and 39 years old in good health and CMV-seronegative. Both conserved end residues are part of each CDR3. The D gene is left open where the match is weak. Size tells how often a clone was seen (once, few, many) or the class of an expanded clone, and some rows leave it out.

v_call,d_call,clone_size,j_call,cdr3_aa,cdr3_nt
TRBV27,TRBD1,-,TRBJ1-2,CASRKIQGDYGYTF,TGTGCCAGCAGGAAAATACAGGGGGACTATGGCTACACCTTC
TRBV9,TRBD1,few,TRBJ2-3,CASSHRDREYTDTQYF,TGTGCCAGCAGCCACCGGGACAGGGAGTATACAGATACGCAGTATTTT
TRBV4-3,-,few,TRBJ1-2,CASSRGPNYGYTF,TGCGCCAGCAGCCGGGGCCCGAACTATGGCTACACCTTC
TRBV4-3,-,few,TRBJ1-6,CASSQDAAPSSYNSPLHF,TGCGCCAGCAGCCAAGATGCGGCACCGAGCTCCTATAATTCACCCCTCCACTTT
TRBV30,TRBD1,-,TRBJ2-5,CAWSVGGRETQYF,TGTGCCTGGAGTGTAGGGGGCCGGGAGACCCAGTACTTC
TRBV6-4,-,-,TRBJ2-7,CASSVESSYEQYF,TGTGCCAGCAGTGTTGAGAGCTCCTACGAGCAGTACTTC
TRBV19,TRBD1,few,TRBJ1-1,CASSQGTGGTEAFF,TGTGCCAGTAGTCAAGGGACAGGGGGCACTGAAGCTTTCTTT
TRBV4-3,-,-,TRBJ2-7,CASSQDAGASSYEQYF,TGCGCCAGCAGCCAAGATGCAGGGGCCAGCTCCTACGAGCAGTACTTC
TRBV4-1,-,few,TRBJ1-2,CASSQDRGSRFDYGYTF,TGCGCCAGCAGCCAAGATAGGGGCTCCCGCTTCGACTATGGCTACACCTTC
TRBV6-1,-,few,TRBJ1-4,CASSGPDGGEKLFF,TGTGCCAGCAGTGGACCGGACGGGGGGGAAAAACTGTTTTTT
TRBV27,TRBD1,-,TRBJ1-5,CASSLQGARQPQHF,TGTGCCAGCAGTTTACAGGGGGCACGGCAGCCCCAGCATTTT
TRBV10-1,-,-,TRBJ2-1,CASRSDTSRPYNEQFF,TGCGCCAGCAGATCGGACACAAGTAGACCCTACAATGAGCAGTTCTTC
TRBV5-1,-,-,TRBJ2-7,CASSLDYFSYEQYF,TGCGCCAGCAGCTTGGATTACTTTTCCTACGAGCAGTACTTC